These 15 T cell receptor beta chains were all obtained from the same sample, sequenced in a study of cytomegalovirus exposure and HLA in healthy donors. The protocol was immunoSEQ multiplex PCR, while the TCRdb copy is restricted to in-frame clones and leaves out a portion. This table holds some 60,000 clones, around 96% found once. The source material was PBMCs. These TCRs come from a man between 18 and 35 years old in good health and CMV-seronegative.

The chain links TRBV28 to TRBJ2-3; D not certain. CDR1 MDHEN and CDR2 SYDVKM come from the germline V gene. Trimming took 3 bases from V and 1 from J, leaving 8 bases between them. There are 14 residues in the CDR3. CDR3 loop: CASSFYKRTDTQYF. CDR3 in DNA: TGTGCCAGCAGTTTTTACAAACGCACAGATACGCAGTATTTT.

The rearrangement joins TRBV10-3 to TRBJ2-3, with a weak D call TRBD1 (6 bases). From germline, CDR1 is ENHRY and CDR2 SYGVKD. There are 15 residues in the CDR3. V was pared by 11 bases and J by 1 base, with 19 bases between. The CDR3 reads CACSDPGQGTDTQYF. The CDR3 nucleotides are TGTGCCTGCTCCGACCCGGGACAAGGCACAGATACGCAGTATTTT.

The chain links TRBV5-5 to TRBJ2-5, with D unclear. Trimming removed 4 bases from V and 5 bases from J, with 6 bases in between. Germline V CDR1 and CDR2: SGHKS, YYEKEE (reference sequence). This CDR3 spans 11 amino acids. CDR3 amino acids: CASSVLETQYF. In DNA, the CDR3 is TGTGCCAGCAGCGTCCTGGAGACCCAGTACTTC.

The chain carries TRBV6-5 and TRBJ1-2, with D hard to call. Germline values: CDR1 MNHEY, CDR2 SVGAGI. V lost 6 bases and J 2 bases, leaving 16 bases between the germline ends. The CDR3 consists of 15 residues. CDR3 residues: CASSSYPTENYGYTF. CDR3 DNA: TGTGCCAGCAGCTCCTACCCTACGGAGAACTATGGCTACACCTTC.

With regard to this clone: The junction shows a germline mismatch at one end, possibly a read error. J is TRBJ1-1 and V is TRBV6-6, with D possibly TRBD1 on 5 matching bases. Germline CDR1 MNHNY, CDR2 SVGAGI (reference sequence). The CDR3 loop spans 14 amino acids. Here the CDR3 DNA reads TGTGCCAGCAGTTACGGGGCGCTGGGGCCTGAGGCTTTCTTT. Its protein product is CASSYGALGPEAFF.

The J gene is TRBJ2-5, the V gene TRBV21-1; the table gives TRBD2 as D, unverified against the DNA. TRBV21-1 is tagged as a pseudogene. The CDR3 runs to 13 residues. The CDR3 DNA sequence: TGTGCCAGCAGGGGGGGTTCGTGGGAGACCCAGTACTTC. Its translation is CASRGGSWETQYF.

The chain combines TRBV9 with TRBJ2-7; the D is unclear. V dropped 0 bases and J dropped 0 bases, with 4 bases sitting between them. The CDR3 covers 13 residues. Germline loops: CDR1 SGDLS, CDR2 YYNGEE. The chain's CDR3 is CASSVDSSYEQYF. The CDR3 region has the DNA TGTGCCAGCAGCGTAGACAGCTCCTACGAGCAGTACTTC. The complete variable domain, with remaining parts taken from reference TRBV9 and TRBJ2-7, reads DSGVTQTPKHLITATGQRVTLRCSPRSGDLSVYWYQQSLDQGLQFLIQYYNGEERAKGNILERFSAQQFPDLHSELNLSSLELGDSALYFCASSVDSSYEQYFGPGTRLTVT.

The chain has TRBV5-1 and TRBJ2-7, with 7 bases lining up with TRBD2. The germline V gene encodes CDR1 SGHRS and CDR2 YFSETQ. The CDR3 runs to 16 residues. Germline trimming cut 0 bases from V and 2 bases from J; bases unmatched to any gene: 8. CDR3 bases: TGCGCCAGCAGCTTGGAGGGTAGTGGGGGGGCCTACGAGCAGTACTTC. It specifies CASSLEGSGGAYEQYF.

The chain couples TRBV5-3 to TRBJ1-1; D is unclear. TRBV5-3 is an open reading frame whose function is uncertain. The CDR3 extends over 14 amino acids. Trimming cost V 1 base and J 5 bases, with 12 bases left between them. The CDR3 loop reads CARSLRVLKTEAFF. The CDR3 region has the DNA TGTGCCAGAAGCTTGCGGGTGTTAAAGACTGAAGCTTTCTTT.

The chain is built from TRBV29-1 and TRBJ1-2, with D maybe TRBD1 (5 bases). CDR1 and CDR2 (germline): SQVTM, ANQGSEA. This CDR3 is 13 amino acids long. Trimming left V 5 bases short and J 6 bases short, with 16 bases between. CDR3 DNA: TGCAGCGTTACAACACCAGACAGCCATGGCTACACCTTC. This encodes CSVTTPDSHGYTF.

The CDR3, as DNA: TGTGCCAGCAGCCCCTTAGCGGGAGTACTCTACGAGCAGTACTTC. Protein product: CASSPLAGVLYEQYF. V is TRBV11-2 and J is TRBJ2-7, with 9 bases aligning to TRBD2. After removal of 5 bases from V and 3 bases from J, the junction contained 8 bases not matched to a gene. The germline V gene encodes CDR1 SGHAT and CDR2 FQNNGV. This CDR3 region has 15 residues.

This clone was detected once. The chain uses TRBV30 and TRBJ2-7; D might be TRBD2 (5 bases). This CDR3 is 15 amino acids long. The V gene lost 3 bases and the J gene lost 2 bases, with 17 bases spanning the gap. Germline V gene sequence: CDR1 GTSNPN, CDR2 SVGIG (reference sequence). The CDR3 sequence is CAWRLKRLTTYEQYF. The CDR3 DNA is TGTGCCTGGAGGCTGAAACGACTAACCACCTACGAGCAGTACTTC.

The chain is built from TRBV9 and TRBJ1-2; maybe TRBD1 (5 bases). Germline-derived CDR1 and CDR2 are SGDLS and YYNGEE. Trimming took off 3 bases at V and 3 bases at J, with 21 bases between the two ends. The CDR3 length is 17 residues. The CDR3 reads CASSGEGRSDIYYGYTF. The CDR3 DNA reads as TGTGCCAGCAGCGGGGAGGGGCGGTCGGACATATACTATGGCTACACCTTC.

The CDR3: CSVVGWRESSHEQFF. The CDR3 bases are TGCAGCGTTGTAGGTTGGCGGGAGTCTAGTCATGAGCAGTTCTTC. This rearrangement joins TRBV29-1 to TRBJ2-1; 7 bases agree with TRBD2. The CDR3 loop spans 15 amino acids. The V gene end was trimmed by 4 bases and the J gene end by 8 bases; junction bases not matched to a gene: 14. Germline CDR1 SQVTM, CDR2 ANQGSEA.

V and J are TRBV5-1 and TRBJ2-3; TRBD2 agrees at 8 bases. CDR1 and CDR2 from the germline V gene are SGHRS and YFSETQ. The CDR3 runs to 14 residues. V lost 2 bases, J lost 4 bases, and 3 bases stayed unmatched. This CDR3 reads CASSFTGGPDTQYF. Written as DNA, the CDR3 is TGCGCCAGCAGCTTCACGGGGGGGCCAGATACGCAGTATTTT.